The TCR beta chain described here comes from a study of beta chain features in type 1 diabetes (dated by TCRdb to the late 2010s). Regarding the complete study: Mean age, gender distribution, total cell number and subset yield did not differ between patients and healthy donors. Regulatory and stem cell-like memory subsets were obtained from only 8 patients and roughly 8 healthy donors, while naive and central memory subsets were obtained from all 28 donors. In the study, recently diagnosed type 1 diabetes patients and matched healthy donors were compared on the TCRB repertoires of their sorted circulating CD4+ T cell subsets. A total of roughly 99 million sorted cells were examined across all samples, and the number of cells per subset was strongly correlated with RNA yield.

Study-wide findings and limitations: HLA sub-analyses involved small numbers of individuals, so any influence of HLA type on TCRB rearrangement remained unresolved. Naive, central memory and regulatory TCRB repertoires appeared to be more similar among patients than among healthy donors. In all four CD4+ subsets, TCRB CDR3 length was moderately but significantly shorter in type 1 diabetes patients. Because cDNA was sequenced instead of genomic DNA, activated cells with high expression could be over-represented, although the groups did not differ in activation or CD3 levels. Shorter templates might be favored by PCR, yet because patient and control samples were amplified and corrected together, any such skew would affect both groups equally. At VDJ recombination sites, type 1 diabetes patients had fewer insertions and more deleted nucleotides, which implies abnormalities in thymic rearrangement.

This clone showed up just a few times. No antigen is known for it. There are no base qualities to consult, and no much larger clone falls within one base. For this chain, trimming is 4 bases at the V end and 5 bases at the J end, and the number of junction bases without a gene match is 5. The germline V gene gives CDR1 as MGHRA and CDR2 as YSYEKL. Inclusive of the bounding cysteine and phenylalanine, the CDR3 is 14 residues long. Just CDR3 DNA is preserved here, 42 bases in frame from base 1. All of the isolated RNA was reverse transcribed with the High Capacity cDNA Reverse Transcription Kit, so expressed TCRB transcripts were sequenced. Naive, central memory and regulatory T cell samples underwent deep immunoSEQ sequencing, averaging about 3.57 million total reads per sample. Sorted cells were lysed in RLT buffer, and RNA was extracted using DNase-treated RNeasy Micro or Mini kits according to cell number. Each cell subset was processed on its own to prevent cross-contamination, while patient and healthy donor samples were processed together. The immunoSEQ multiplex PCR was used to amplify TCRB sequences from cDNA, generating 87-bp fragments that spanned the CDR3 region. Amplicons were sequenced on the Illumina HiSeq platform. As for the authors' bioinformatics: PCR bias was computationally corrected using synthetic template baselines, reads within Hamming distance 2 were collapsed, and singletons that could not be merged were discarded. By aligning reads against IMGT, V, D and J genes, CDR3 length, and insertions or deletions at six rearrangement sites were assigned. Within each subset, clonotype counts were normalized to sorted cell number, and only after that were true diversity and Gini coefficients computed with the tcR R package. The overlap coefficient, calculated on TCRB nucleotide sequences, was used to quantify repertoire sharing. Out-of-frame TCRB sequences from naive cells were analyzed as a proxy for the pre-selection repertoire. TCRdb mirrors the immuneACCESS table, restricted to in-frame sequences. Some clones are absent from its copies; in checked studies, under half trace to an unresolved V gene, and the reason for the others is unknown. V and J calls plus clone size are reproduced from that table; the DNA served to infer D and trimming. Within this sample are about 350,000 clones, with about 20% of them counted one time only. Clones ranked in the top ten supply approximately 0.046% of the sample.

Each donor gave one peripheral blood draw, averaging approximately 120 mL, which was collected into heparinised tubes. A BD FACSAria II was used to sort naive, central memory, regulatory and stem cell-like memory CD4+ T cells with a panel that included CD45RO, CCR7, CD25, CD127, CD95 and CD27. Every sorted population had a purity above 95%. PBMCs were separated immediately by Lymphoprep density gradient centrifugation and were stained directly, without being cultured. So that batch effects would be minimized, each experiment stained and sorted samples in pairs, pairing one healthy donor with one patient.

The clonotype was recovered from a young woman in good health. Material: naive CD4+ T cells from blood. The sample's cell subset or site label, decoded: true naive CD4+ T cells. The chain uses TRBV4-1 and TRBJ2-5, with 9 bases in between that match TRBD1. The bases are TGCGCCAGCAGCCTTCGGACAGGGGCGGAGACCCAGTACTTC. Its translation is CASSLRTGAETQYF.